The rows below give T cell receptor beta chains drawn from one sample of a study of CD8+CD57+ T cells in acquired aplastic anemia. MiXCR, run by TCRdb on the reads, gives a single entry per CDR3 protein. The sample shows fewer than 200,000 distinct CDR3 sequences, around 60% of them seen only once. Sequenced sample: sorted CD4+, CD8+, or CD8+CD57+ T cells (not recorded which) from PBMCs. These receptors originate from a human donor in good health. The CDR3 runs from the conserved cysteine through the conserved F or W. A D gene is named only where the DNA matches it firmly. Not all rows give a size; the values are once, few, many and, for expanded clones, a class.

j_call	clone_size	d_call	v_call	cdr3_nt	cdr3_aa
TRBJ1-2	NA	NA	TRBV29-1	TGCAGCGTTGACGGGGGGGGGAAGGGTGGCTATGGCTACACCTTC	CSVDGGGKGGYGYTF
TRBJ1-1	NA	TRBD1	TRBV7-6	TGTGCCAGCAGACACAGGGGTACTGAAGCTTTCTTT	CASRHRGTEAFF
TRBJ1-2	many	NA	TRBV11-2	TGTGCCAGCAGCTTAGGTTCACACTATGGCTACACCTTC	CASSLGSHYGYTF
TRBJ2-3	NA	NA	TRBV20-1	TGCAGTGCCCCAGCCCGGGGGATCACAGATACGCAGTATTTT	CSAPARGITDTQYF
TRBJ2-6	NA	NA	TRBV25-1	TGTGCCAGCTCACCGGTTGAGGGCTCTGGGGCCAACGTCCTGACTTTC	CASSPVEGSGANVLTF
TRBJ2-3	few	NA	TRBV11-2	TGTGCCAGCGGAGTCCGGCCAGATACGCAGTATTTT	CASGVRPDTQYF
TRBJ1-5	NA	NA	TRBV7-8	TGTGGCAGCAGCCCGGGGGGCGGCAGGAGTAGCAATCAGCCCCAGCATTTT	CGSSPGGGRSSNQPQHF
TRBJ2-7	many	NA	TRBV14	TGTGCCAGCAGCCAAGAACAGGGCTACAGCTACGAGCAGTACTTC	CASSQEQGYSYEQYF
TRBJ1-1	many	NA	TRBV7-3	TGTGCCAGCAGCTTAGGGTACGGTACTGAAGCTTTCTTT	CASSLGYGTEAFF
TRBJ2-7	few	NA	TRBV5-1	TGCGCCAGCAGCTTGAGCGGGACAGAGACCTACGAGCAGTACTTC	CASSLSGTETYEQYF
TRBJ2-7	NA	NA	TRBV2	TGTGCCAGCAGTGAGAACATCGACAGAATTTTTCTGTACTTC	CASSENIDRIFLYF
TRBJ2-1	many	TRBD2	TRBV24-1	TGTGCCACCAGAAAAAAAATAGTAAGCGGGAATCAAAATGAGCAGTTCTTC	CATRKKIVSGNQNEQFF
TRBJ1-2	NA	NA	TRBV15	TGTGCCACCAGCAGCCCGACATTCGCAGACGGCTACACCTTC	CATSSPTFADGYTF
TRBJ2-2	many	TRBD1	TRBV6-6	TGTGCCAGCGACAGGGGGCAGTTTGGTTCGACCGGGGAGCTGTTTTTT	CASDRGQFGSTGELFF
TRBJ1-1	NA	NA	TRBV20-1	TGCAGTGCTAGTTCAGTGCTGAACACTGAAGCTTTCTTT	CSASSVLNTEAFF
TRBJ1-5	many	NA	TRBV6-5	TGTGCCAGCAGTTACTCGCCTTCCGTGCCCCAGCATTTT	CASSYSPSVPQHF
TRBJ1-5	few	NA	TRBV20-1	TGCAGTGCCGCCCGGGTCGAGGGAGGTCAGCCCCAGCATTTT	CSAARVEGGQPQHF
TRBJ2-1	many	NA	TRBV9	TGTGCCAGCAGCGGGAGCTCCTACAATGAGCAGTTCTTC	CASSGSSYNEQFF
TRBJ2-7	NA	NA	TRBV5-5	TGTGCCAGCAGCCAAGACACTGGCCTAGTTATTTCCTACGAGCAGTACTTC	CASSQDTGLVISYEQYF
TRBJ2-2	NA	NA	TRBV5-1	TGCGCCAGCAGCCCACGAACGACAGAGAACACCGGGGAGCTGTTTTTT	CASSPRTTENTGELFF
TRBJ2-3	NA	TRBD1	TRBV7-9	TGTGCCAGCAGCAGAGGGACAGGGGAATGGGATACGCAGTATTTT	CASSRGTGEWDTQYF
TRBJ2-7	NA	NA	TRBV7-9	TGTGCCAGCAGCTTAGAGGATCCCTACGAGCAGTACTTC	CASSLEDPYEQYF
TRBJ2-5	many	NA	TRBV7-9	TGTGCCAGCAGCCAACCCGAAGGCCAAGAGACCCAGTACTTC	CASSQPEGQETQYF
TRBJ2-2	once	TRBD1	TRBV24-1	TGTGCCAGCACCGCGACAGGGGACGGGGAGCTGTTTTTT	CASTATGDGELFF
TRBJ1-6	NA	TRBD1	TRBV6-2/TRBV6-3	TGTGCCAGCAGTAAAAAATACCGGGACAGGGGTTTTTCACCCCTCCACTTT	CASSKKYRDRGFSPLHF
TRBJ2-3	NA	NA	TRBV7-9	TGTGCCAGCAGCGGTGGAGGGAGGGATACGCAGTATTTT	CASSGGGRDTQYF